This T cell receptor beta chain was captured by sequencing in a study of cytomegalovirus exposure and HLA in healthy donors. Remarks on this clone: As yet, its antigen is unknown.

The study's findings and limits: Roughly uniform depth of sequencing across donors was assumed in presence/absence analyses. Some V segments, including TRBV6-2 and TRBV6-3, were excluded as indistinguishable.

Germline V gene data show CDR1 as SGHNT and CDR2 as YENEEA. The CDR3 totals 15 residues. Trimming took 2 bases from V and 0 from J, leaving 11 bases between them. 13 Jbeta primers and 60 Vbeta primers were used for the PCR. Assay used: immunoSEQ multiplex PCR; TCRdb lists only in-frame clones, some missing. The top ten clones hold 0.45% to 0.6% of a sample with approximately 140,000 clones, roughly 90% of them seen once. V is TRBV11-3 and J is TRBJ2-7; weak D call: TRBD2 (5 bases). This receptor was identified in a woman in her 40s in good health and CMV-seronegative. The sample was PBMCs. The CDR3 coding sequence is TGTGCCAGCAGCTTACATGCCGGGAACTCCTACGAGCAGTACTTC. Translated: CASSLHAGNSYEQYF.